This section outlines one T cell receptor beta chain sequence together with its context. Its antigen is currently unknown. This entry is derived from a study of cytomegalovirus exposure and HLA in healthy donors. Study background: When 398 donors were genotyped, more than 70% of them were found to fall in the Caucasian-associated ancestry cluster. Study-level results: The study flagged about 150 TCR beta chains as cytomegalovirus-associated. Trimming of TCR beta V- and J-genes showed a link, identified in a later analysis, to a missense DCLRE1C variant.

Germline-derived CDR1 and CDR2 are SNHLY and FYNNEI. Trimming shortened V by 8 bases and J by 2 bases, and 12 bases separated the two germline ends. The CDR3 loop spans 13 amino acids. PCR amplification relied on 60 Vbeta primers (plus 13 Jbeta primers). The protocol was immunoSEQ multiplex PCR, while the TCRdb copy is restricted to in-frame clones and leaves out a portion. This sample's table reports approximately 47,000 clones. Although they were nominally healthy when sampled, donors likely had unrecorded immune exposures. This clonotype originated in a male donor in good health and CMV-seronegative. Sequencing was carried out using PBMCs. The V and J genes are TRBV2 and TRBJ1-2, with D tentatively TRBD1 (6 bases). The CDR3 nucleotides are TGTGCCAGCCTCATGGACAGCAACTATGGCTACACCTTC. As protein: CASLMDSNYGYTF.